This T cell receptor (beta chain) was sequenced in a study of blood T cells in healthy people across ages. The sample holds many counts of this clonotype. Its antigen remains unknown. Study-wide points: A strong correlation was found between TCR beta diversity and the percentage of naive T cells.

A second roughly 6 to 11 cycle PCR used barcoded and J-beta primers. TCRdb analysed the 5' RACE reads with MiXCR anew, one entry per CDR3 protein. The sample contains around 790,000 distinct CDR3 sequences, around 43% of which appear only once. The clonotype originates from a man between 60 and 70 years old in good health. Sequenced sample: blood.

The CDR3 DNA is TGTGCCAGCAGCCCGACTCGGAGGAGTTACGAGCAGTACTTC. Translating gives CASSPTRRSYEQYF. The chain uses TRBV9 and TRBJ2-7; maybe TRBD2 (5 bases). Germline values: CDR1 SGDLS, CDR2 YYNGEE. Trimming cost V 4 bases and J 4 bases, with 15 bases left between them. This CDR3 is 14 amino acids long.